Listed here are 30 T cell receptor beta chains from one sample, sequenced in a study of blood T cells in healthy people across ages. A J-beta primer mix and a sample-barcoded 5' primer were used in a second PCR of roughly 7 to 12 cycles. MiXCR, run by TCRdb on the 5' RACE reads, gives a single entry per CDR3 protein. The data show just over 1 million distinct CDR3 sequences, with more than 40% seen just once and 15% to 20% held by the top ten. Sample: blood. The receptors were gathered from a woman between 55 and 75 years old in good health.

The V gene is TRBV12-5, the J gene TRBJ1-2, with D perhaps matching TRBD1 (6 bases). V was shortened by 1 base and J by 6 bases, with 15 bases between the two germline ends. The CDR3 covers 15 residues. Germline lookup yields CDR1 LGHNT and CDR2 FRNRAP. The CDR3: CASGLGTGIGNGYTF. The DNA for the CDR3 is TGTGCTAGTGGTTTGGGTACAGGGATCGGGAATGGCTACACCTTC. Combining the CDR3 with reference TRBV12-5 and TRBJ1-2 gives the whole variable domain DARVTQTPRHKVTEMGQEVTMRCQPILGHNTVFWYRQTMMQGLELLAYFRNRAPLDDSGMPKDRFSAEMPDATLATLKIQPSEPRDSAVYFCASGLGTGIGNGYTFGSGTRLTVV.

The chain employs TRBV3-1 and TRBJ1-2, with D unclear. This CDR3 has 15 amino acids. The V end lost 0 bases, the J end lost 7 bases, and 15 bases lay between the germline ends. CDR1 and CDR2 from the germline V gene are LGHDT and YNNKEL (reference sequence). The CDR3 here is CASSQDHSVKGGYTF. CDR3 nucleotides: TGTGCCAGCAGCCAAGATCACTCCGTCAAGGGTGGCTACACCTTC. The whole variable domain, remainder taken from reference TRBV3-1 and TRBJ1-2, is DTAVSQTPKYLVTQMGNDKSIKCEQNLGHDTMYWYKQDSKKFLKIMFSYNNKELIINETVPNRFSPKSPDKAHLNLHINSLELGDSAVYFCASSQDHSVKGGYTFGSGTRLTVV.

V and J are TRBV3-1 and TRBJ2-4; D remains unclear. Judging by the DNA end, TRBJ2-7 fits better; the J call may be wrong. The CDR3 is 15 amino acids. In germline, CDR1 is LGHDT, CDR2 YNNKEL (reference sequence). The CDR3 sequence is CASSHTTGGSYEQYF. The CDR3 DNA is TGTGCCAGCAGCCATACGACTGGCGGATCCTACGAGCAGTACTTC.

The V and J genes are TRBV7-2 and TRBJ2-5; 9 bases agree with TRBD2. Germline CDR1 is SGHTA and CDR2 is FQGNSA. Trimming took 1 base from V and 5 from J; bases not matched to a gene: 8. The CDR3 has 16 amino acids. The CDR3 reads CASSLVAGGARETQYF. The CDR3 DNA reads as TGTGCCAGCAGCTTAGTGGCGGGAGGGGCTAGGGAGACCCAGTACTTC.

This clonotype was found a few times. The rearrangement joins TRBV12-3 or TRBV12-4 to TRBJ1-2, with D perhaps TRBD1 (5 bases). V was trimmed by 3 bases and J by 8 bases, leaving 16 bases between them. This CDR3 spans 14 amino acids. CDR3 protein: CASSFSGRGRGYTF. The CDR3 region has the DNA TGTGCCAGCAGTTTCTCAGGGAGAGGTAGGGGCTACACCTTC.

The V gene is TRBV5-6, the J gene TRBJ2-3; D remains unclear. Germline V CDR1 and CDR2: SGHDT, YYEEEE. Trimming left V 5 bases short and J 3 bases short, with 13 bases between. The CDR3 sequence is 14 residues long. The CDR3 protein is CASRSRLLTDTQYF. DNA for the CDR3: TGTGCCAGCAGGTCGCGGCTCCTAACAGATACGCAGTATTTT. The whole variable domain, remainder taken from reference TRBV5-6 and TRBJ2-3, is DAGVTQSPTHLIKTRGQQVTLRCSPKSGHDTVSWYQQALGQGPQFIFQYYEEEERQRGNFPDRFSGHQFPNYSSELNVNALLLGDSALYLCASRSRLLTDTQYFGPGTRLTVL.

The rearrangement joins TRBV4-2 to TRBJ2-7; 11 positions agree with TRBD2. The CDR3 totals 19 residues. After removal of 0 bases from V and 2 bases from J, the junction contained 12 bases not matched to a gene. Germline V gene sequence: CDR1 LGHNA, CDR2 YNFKEQ. CDR3 loop: CASSQDLLAGEAATYEQYF. CDR3 bases: TGTGCCAGCAGCCAAGATTTACTAGCGGGAGAGGCGGCGACCTACGAGCAGTACTTC.

The CDR3 bases are TGTGCCAGCAGCTTGACGGGACAGTCAGATACGCAGTATTTT. Protein product: CASSLTGQSDTQYF. The chain is built from TRBV5-5 and TRBJ2-3, with 7 bases matching TRBD1. V lost 1 base to trimming and J lost 4 bases; unmatched junction nucleotides: 3. This CDR3 is built from 14 residues. Per the germline V gene, CDR1 is SGHKS and CDR2 is YYEKEE (reference sequence). Combining the CDR3 with reference TRBV5-5 and TRBJ2-3 gives the whole variable domain DAGVTQSPTHLIKTRGQQVTLRCSPISGHKSVSWYQQVLGQGPQFIFQYYEKEERGRGNFPDRFSARQFPNYSSELNVNALLLGDSALYLCASSLTGQSDTQYFGPGTRLTVL.

This clonotype turned up a few times. As DNA, the CDR3 is TGTGCCAGCAGCGTCGCCGGGACTCTTCCCTACGAGCAGTACTTC. Amino acids: CASSVAGTLPYEQYF. The chain couples TRBV9 to TRBJ2-7; D might be TRBD2 (6 bases). CDR3 length: 15 residues. V shed 2 bases and J shed 2 bases, with 14 bases lying between them. CDR1 and CDR2 (germline): SGDLS, YYNGEE.

Details on this clonotype: The junction does not match germline at one end; this may be a read error. This chain connects TRBV5-1 to TRBJ1-2; possible D gene TRBD1, 5 bases. The V gene's germline CDR1 is SGHRS and CDR2 YFSETQ. The CDR3 loop spans 15 amino acids. In DNA, the CDR3 is TGCGCCAGCAGCTTGGCCGGGGGGAGAACCTATGGCTACACCTTT. This gives the protein CASSLAGGRTYGYTF.

This sequence joins TRBV20-1 and TRBJ2-6; a possible D gene is TRBD1 (5 bases). Germline loops: CDR1 DFQATT, CDR2 SNEGSKA (reference sequence). With 2 bases removed from V and 0 bases from J, the gap between germline ends came to 11 bases. The CDR3 has 16 residues. This CDR3 is CSARTGPSSGANVLTF. CDR3 in DNA: TGCAGTGCTAGAACAGGCCCCAGCTCTGGGGCCAACGTCCTGACTTTC.

This chain joins TRBV27 and TRBJ2-7; 10 bases line up with TRBD1. This CDR3 contains 15 residues. CDR1 and CDR2 from the germline V gene are MNHEY and SMNVEV (reference sequence). Losses at the gene ends were 5 bases for V and 3 bases for J; bases not matched to a gene: 7. The CDR3 here is CASSAPTGGGYEQYF. CDR3 coding DNA: TGTGCCAGCAGTGCCCCGACAGGGGGCGGCTACGAGCAGTACTTC.

The chain couples TRBV5-1 to TRBJ1-1, with D unresolved. Trimming shortened V by 4 bases and J by 0 bases, and 10 bases separated the two germline ends. The CDR3 spans 14 residues. CDR1 SGHRS and CDR2 YFSETQ come from the germline V gene. CDR3: CASSVGPMNTEAFF. DNA of the CDR3: TGCGCCAGCAGCGTCGGACCGATGAACACTGAAGCTTTCTTT.

V and J are TRBV28 and TRBJ2-1; D may be TRBD1 (6 bases). Trimming took off 8 bases at V and 4 bases at J, with 21 bases between the two ends. The germline V gene has CDR1 MDHEN and CDR2 SYDVKM. CDR3 length equals 16 residues. The CDR3 DNA reads TGTGCCAGCGAAGGTCACGGGGACACACTTTACAATGAGCAGTTCTTC. It translates to CASEGHGDTLYNEQFF.

This clonotype was recorded a few times. This chain links TRBV7-9 with TRBJ2-5; weak D call: TRBD2 (5 bases). V lost 3 bases and J lost 1, with 12 bases in between. The CDR3 is 15 amino acids. Germline CDR1 reads SEHNR; CDR2 reads FQNEAQ (reference sequence). The CDR3 bases are TGTGCCAGCAGCTTTGGCGGAGGCCCCCAAGAGACCCAGTACTTC. As protein: CASSFGGGPQETQYF. The variable domain in full, with the rest retrieved from reference TRBV7-9 and TRBJ2-5, is DTGVSQNPRHKITKRGQNVTFRCDPISEHNRLYWYRQTLGQGPEFLTYFQNEAQLEKSRLLSDRFSAERPKGSFSTLEIQRTEQGDSAMYLCASSFGGGPQETQYFGPGTRLLVL.

The chain uses TRBV30 and TRBJ2-7; 8 bases are a match to TRBD1. The CDR3 loop spans 13 amino acids. V gave up 0 bases and J gave up 4 bases; unmatched junction bases: 2. The germline V gene has CDR1 GTSNPN and CDR2 SVGIG (reference sequence). The CDR3 DNA sequence: TGTGCCTGGAGTGTCAGGGGGCCATACGAGCAGTACTTC. Protein sequence: CAWSVRGPYEQYF.

This chain uses TRBV5-1 with TRBJ2-7; TRBD2 matches 11 bases. The V gene end was trimmed by 0 bases and the J gene end by 7 bases; junction bases not matched to a gene: 15. The CDR3 has 18 residues. Germline CDR1 and CDR2: SGHRS and YFSETQ. CDR3 sequence reads: CASSLVRYGLAGGNEQYF. The DNA of the CDR3 is TGCGCCAGCAGCTTGGTTCGTTATGGTTTAGCGGGAGGGAATGAGCAGTACTTC. The full variable domain, in which reference TRBV5-1 and TRBJ2-7 provide the parts outside the CDR3, is KAGVTQTPRYLIKTRGQQVTLSCSPISGHRSVSWYQQTPGQGLQFLFEYFSETQRNKGNFPGRFSGRQFSNSRSEMNVSTLELGDSALYLCASSLVRYGLAGGNEQYFGPGTRLTVT.

The J gene is TRBJ1-6, the V gene TRBV27; D gene ambiguous. The CDR3 spans 16 residues. Trimming removed 1 base from V and 6 bases from J, with 13 bases in between. Germline V gives CDR1 MNHEY, CDR2 SMNVEV (reference sequence). The CDR3 here is CASSLYPQASNSPLHF. The DNA of the CDR3 is TGTGCCAGCAGTTTATATCCGCAGGCGTCTAATTCACCCCTCCACTTT.

The V and J genes are TRBV5-6 and TRBJ1-2; D perhaps matches TRBD1 (6 bases). CDR3 size: 12 residues. Trimming stripped 1 base from V and 7 bases from J, with 8 bases between. Germline CDR1 SGHDT, CDR2 YYEEEE. Here the CDR3 reads CASSLYRAGYTF. The DNA of the CDR3 is TGTGCCAGCAGCTTGTACAGGGCTGGCTACACCTTC.

This clonotype was counted between two and nine times. This chain connects TRBV4-2 to TRBJ2-3, with D uncertain. This CDR3 has 14 residues. Between the trimmed V and J ends, which lost 2 bases and 2 bases, there was a span of 8 bases. The V gene's germline CDR1 is LGHNA and CDR2 YNFKEQ. The DNA of the CDR3 is TGTGCCAGCAGCCAAAGCACAACCACAGATACGCAGTATTTT. This sequence encodes CASSQSTTTDTQYF.

This sequence joins TRBV10-3 and TRBJ2-1; TRBD2 aligns across 9 bases. V dropped 0 bases and J dropped 4; count of bases not matched to a gene: 1. The CDR3 consists of 15 residues. Germline V gene data show CDR1 as ENHRY and CDR2 as SYGVKD. The CDR3 bases are TGTGCCATCAGTGAGTCGACTAGCGGTTACAATGAGCAGTTCTTC. Encoded protein: CAISESTSGYNEQFF.

This sequence joins TRBV4-1 and TRBJ2-5; maybe TRBD1 (5 bases). The DNA end is a closer match to TRBJ2-7, so the J assignment may be wrong. Germline assignment: CDR1 MGHRA and CDR2 YSYEKL. The CDR3 sequence is 14 residues long. The CDR3 region has the DNA TGCGCCAGCAGCCAAGATGTGACAGTCTACGAGCAGTACTTC. Its translation: CASSQDVTVYEQYF.

This clonotype was seen a few times. This rearrangement joins TRBV20-1 to TRBJ2-7; D perhaps matches TRBD1 (6 bases). Germline V CDR1 and CDR2: DFQATT, SNEGSKA (reference sequence). The CDR3 is 15 residues long. V was trimmed by 5 bases and J by 5 bases, leaving 22 bases between them. CDR3 loop: CSADGVDSHRDEQYF. The CDR3 DNA sequence: TGCAGTGCTGACGGGGTGGACAGCCATCGGGACGAGCAGTACTTC.

A few counts support this clonotype. The V call is TRBV27, the J call TRBJ2-3; D perhaps matches TRBD1 (6 bases). V shed 6 bases and J shed 0 bases, with 19 bases lying between them. This CDR3 region has 17 residues. CDR1 is MNHEY, CDR2 SMNVEV, per germline (reference sequence). The CDR3 region is CASSFTRTETSTDTQYF. For the CDR3, the DNA is TGTGCCAGCAGCTTTACGAGGACAGAAACTAGCACAGATACGCAGTATTTT.

The rearrangement joins TRBV27 to TRBJ2-3, with D possibly called TRBD1 or TRBD2 (5 bases each). Germline V gene sequence: CDR1 MNHEY, CDR2 SMNVEV (reference sequence). The CDR3 is made up of 16 amino acids. Trimming took 5 bases from V and 3 from J, leaving 18 bases between them. CDR3 coding DNA: TGTGCCAGCAGTGGGTCTGGCGTTGGGACGACAGATACGCAGTATTTT. Protein product: CASSGSGVGTTDTQYF.

J is TRBJ2-1 and V is TRBV7-6, with D possibly being TRBD1 (5 bases). CDR1 SGHVS and CDR2 FNYEAQ come from the germline V gene. With 4 bases removed from V and 8 bases from J, the gap between germline ends came to 9 bases. The CDR3 loop spans 12 amino acids. The CDR3 DNA reads as TGTGCCAGCAGCTGGGGCAGCCATGAGCAGTTCTTC. This gives the protein CASSWGSHEQFF. Full variable domain (rest looked up from reference TRBV7-6 and TRBJ2-1): GAGVSQSPRYKVTKRGQDVALRCDPISGHVSLYWYRQALGQGPEFLTYFNYEAQQDKSGLPNDRFSAERPEGSISTLTIQRTEQRDSAMYRCASSWGSHEQFFGPGTRLTVL.

This chain uses TRBV7-7 with TRBJ2-5; D may be TRBD2 (6 bases). Germline lookup yields CDR1 SSHAT and CDR2 FNYEAQ (reference sequence). This CDR3 region has 15 residues. V was pared by 4 bases and J by 0 bases, with 12 bases between. The CDR3 spells CASSSGDPYQETQYF. The DNA of the CDR3 is TGTGCCAGCAGCTCGGGGGACCCGTACCAAGAGACCCAGTACTTC.

The chain has TRBV12-3 or TRBV12-4 and TRBJ2-4, with a tentative D call TRBD2 (6 bases). The end of the DNA aligns better with TRBJ2-5, so the J call may be wrong. The CDR3 length is 16 residues. The CDR3 loop reads CASSFSGRENRETQYF. CDR3 nucleotides: TGTGCCAGCAGTTTTTCTGGTCGGGAGAATCGGGAGACCCAGTACTTC.

V and J are TRBV9 and TRBJ2-5; TRBD2 agrees at 8 bases. Germline V lookup: CDR1 SGDLS, CDR2 YYNGEE. The V and J ends lost 4 bases and 2 bases, in that order; junction bases with no gene match: 7. This CDR3 is built from 15 residues. Here the CDR3 reads CASSPQTSGQETQYF. The CDR3 DNA is TGTGCCAGCAGCCCTCAAACTAGCGGACAAGAGACCCAGTACTTC.

In regard to this clonotype: One end of the junction varies from germline; a read error may be responsible. This chain links TRBV14 with TRBJ1-2; D unresolved. CDR3 length: 13 residues. Germline lookup yields CDR1 SGHDN and CDR2 FVKESK. This chain's CDR3 is CASSQDEQYGYTF. CDR3 nucleotide sequence: TGTGCCAGCAGCCAAGATGAACAGTATGGTTACACCTTC.